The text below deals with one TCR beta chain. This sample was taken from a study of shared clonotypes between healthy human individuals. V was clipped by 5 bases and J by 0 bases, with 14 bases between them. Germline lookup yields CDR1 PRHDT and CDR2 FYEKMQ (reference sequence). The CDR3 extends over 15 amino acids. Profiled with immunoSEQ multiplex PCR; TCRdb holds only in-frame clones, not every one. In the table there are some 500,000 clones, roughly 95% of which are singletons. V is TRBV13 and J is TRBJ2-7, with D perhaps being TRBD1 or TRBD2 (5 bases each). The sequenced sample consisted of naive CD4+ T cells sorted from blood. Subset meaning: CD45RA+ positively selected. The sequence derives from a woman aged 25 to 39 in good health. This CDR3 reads CASSTRDGRSYEQYF. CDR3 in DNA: TGTGCCAGCAGCACACGGGACGGACGCTCCTACGAGCAGTACTTC.